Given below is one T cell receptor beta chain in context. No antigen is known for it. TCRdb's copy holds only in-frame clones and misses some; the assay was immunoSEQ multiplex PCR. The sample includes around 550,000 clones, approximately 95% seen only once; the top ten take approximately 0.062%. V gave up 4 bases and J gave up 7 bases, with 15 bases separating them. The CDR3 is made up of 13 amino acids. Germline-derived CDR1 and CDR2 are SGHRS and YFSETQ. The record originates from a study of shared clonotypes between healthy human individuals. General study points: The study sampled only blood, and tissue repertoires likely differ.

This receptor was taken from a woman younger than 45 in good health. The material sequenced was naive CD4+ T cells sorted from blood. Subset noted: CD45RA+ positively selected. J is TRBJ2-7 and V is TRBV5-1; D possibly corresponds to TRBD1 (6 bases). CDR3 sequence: CASSTPGVGEQYF. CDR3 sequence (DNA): TGCGCCAGCAGCACCCCAGGGGTAGGGGAGCAGTACTTC.